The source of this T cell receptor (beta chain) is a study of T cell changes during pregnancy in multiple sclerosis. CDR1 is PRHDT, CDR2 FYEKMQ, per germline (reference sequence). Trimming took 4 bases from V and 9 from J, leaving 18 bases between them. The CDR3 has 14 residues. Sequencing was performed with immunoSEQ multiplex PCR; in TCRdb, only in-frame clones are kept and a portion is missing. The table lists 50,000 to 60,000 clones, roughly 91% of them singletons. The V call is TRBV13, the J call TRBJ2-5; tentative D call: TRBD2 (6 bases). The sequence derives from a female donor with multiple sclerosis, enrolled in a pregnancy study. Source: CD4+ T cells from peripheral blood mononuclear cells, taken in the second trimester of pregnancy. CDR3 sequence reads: CASSWREGAGAQYF. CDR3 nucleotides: TGTGCCAGCAGCTGGCGGGAAGGTGCTGGGGCCCAGTACTTC.